The 29 T cell receptor beta chains below come from one sample, sequenced in a study of technical replicates of blood from a handful of donors. Data came from immunoSEQ multiplex PCR; TCRdb stores just in-frame clones and leaves some out. Of approximately 84,000 clones listed, 95% to 98% are singletons. What was sequenced was T cells isolated from PBMCs. These TCRs come from a human donor in good health.

The chain couples TRBV5-5 to TRBJ2-7; no firm D call. Germline CDR1 reads SGHKS; CDR2 reads YYEKEE (reference sequence). Trimming stripped 9 bases from V and 4 bases from J, with 11 bases between. The CDR3 is made up of 11 amino acids. This CDR3 is CAIPPPYEQYF. The CDR3 DNA reads TGTGCCATCCCCCCCCCTTACGAGCAGTACTTC.

This clone appeared a single time. This rearrangement joins TRBV6-6 to TRBJ2-1; 7 bases line up with TRBD1. The CDR3 loop spans 14 amino acids. CDR1 MNHNY and CDR2 SVGAGI come from the germline V gene (reference sequence). V lost 7 bases, J lost 10 bases, and 13 bases stayed unmatched. The CDR3 sequence is CASNLDRVLEEQFF. CDR3 DNA: TGTGCCAGCAACCTCGACAGGGTCCTCGAGGAGCAGTTCTTC.

The chain links TRBV2 to TRBJ2-5; a weak D match, TRBD2 (6 bases). The V gene's germline CDR1 is SNHLY and CDR2 FYNNEI. The CDR3 is 15 residues long. Trimming stripped 1 base from V and 3 bases from J, with 12 bases between. CDR3: CASSEGGRWEETQYF. The CDR3 region has the DNA TGTGCCAGCAGTGAAGGGGGGAGGTGGGAAGAGACCCAGTACTTC. The full variable domain, its missing parts supplied by reference TRBV2 and TRBJ2-5, is EPEVTQTPSHQVTQMGQEVILRCVPISNHLYFYWYRQILGQKVEFLVSFYNNEISEKSEIFDDQFSVERPDGSNFTLKIRSTKLEDSAMYFCASSEGGRWEETQYFGPGTRLLVL.

The chain links TRBV5-1 to TRBJ2-7, with D perhaps TRBD2 (6 bases). The CDR3 is 14 amino acids. The V end lost 2 bases, the J end lost 5 bases, and 14 bases lay between the germline ends. Germline V gene data show CDR1 as SGHRS and CDR2 as YFSETQ. CDR3 loop: CASSLGWERDEQYF. The CDR3 nucleotides read TGCGCCAGCAGCTTAGGATGGGAGCGGGACGAGCAGTACTTC.

The rearrangement uses TRBV29-1 and TRBJ2-2, with 10 bases fitting TRBD1. Per the germline V gene, CDR1 is SQVTM and CDR2 is ANQGSEA. Trimming removed 6 bases from V and 5 bases from J; junction bases left unmatched: 6. The CDR3 spans 14 residues. The CDR3 is CSVPGTGDTGELFF. As DNA, the CDR3 is TGCAGCGTCCCCGGGACAGGGGATACCGGGGAGCTGTTTTTT.

This chain connects TRBV4-2 to TRBJ2-5; D is unclear. Deletions cut 2 bases from V and 5 bases from J, with 6 bases between. Germline V CDR1 and CDR2: LGHNA, YNFKEQ. CDR3 length: 12 amino acids. CDR3 sequence reads: CASSQTGETQYF. The DNA for the CDR3 is TGTGCCAGCAGCCAAACCGGGGAGACCCAGTACTTC.

V gene TRBV5-5 combines with J gene TRBJ1-2; 7 bases line up with TRBD1. Per germline, CDR1 SGHKS and CDR2 YYEKEE (reference sequence). The ends lost 4 bases at V and 3 bases at J; junction bases unmatched: 6. The CDR3 has 14 amino acids. In DNA form, the CDR3 reads TGTGCCAGCAGCCTGACCGGGACAGACTATGGCTACACCTTC. The encoded protein is CASSLTGTDYGYTF.

V is TRBV9 and J is TRBJ1-2, with a possible D match to TRBD1 (5 bases). The CDR3 is 13 residues long. The V end lost 0 bases, the J end lost 4 bases, and 7 bases lay between the germline ends. Per the germline V gene, CDR1 is SGDLS and CDR2 is YYNGEE. The CDR3 reads CASSVGQSYGYTF. The CDR3 DNA sequence: TGTGCCAGCAGCGTAGGACAGTCCTATGGCTACACCTTC. Filled out from reference TRBV9 and TRBJ1-2, the complete variable domain reads DSGVTQTPKHLITATGQRVTLRCSPRSGDLSVYWYQQSLDQGLQFLIQYYNGEERAKGNILERFSAQQFPDLHSELNLSSLELGDSALYFCASSVGQSYGYTFGSGTRLTVV.

V is TRBV5-1 and J is TRBJ1-2; 8 bases map to TRBD1. This CDR3 contains 15 residues. V trimming: 4 bases; J trimming: 3 bases; junction bases outside the gene matches: 8. Per germline, CDR1 SGHRS and CDR2 YFSETQ. For the CDR3, the DNA is TGCGCCAGCAGCGCCGGACAGGGCGGTGACTATGGCTACACCTTC. Translating it yields CASSAGQGGDYGYTF.

This chain joins TRBV9 and TRBJ2-2; 11 bases fit TRBD2. Germline V gene sequence: CDR1 SGDLS, CDR2 YYNGEE. This CDR3 has 19 residues. The trim removed 4 bases at V and 1 base at J, leaving 12 bases unmatched. CDR3 DNA: TGTGCCAGCAGCCCTCTAGGGCTAGCGGGGGGCGTGAACACCGGGGAGCTGTTTTTT. It translates to CASSPLGLAGGVNTGELFF.

The J gene is TRBJ1-1, the V gene TRBV2; D is perhaps TRBD1 (5 bases). With 8 bases removed from V and 6 bases from J, the gap between germline ends came to 19 bases. The germline V gene has CDR1 SNHLY and CDR2 FYNNEI. The CDR3 is 14 amino acids. The chain's CDR3 is CASRLGPGGAEAFF. CDR3 nucleotides: TGTGCCAGCCGACTTGGACCGGGAGGGGCTGAAGCTTTCTTT.

The gene calls are TRBV5-4 and TRBJ1-1, with a possible D match to TRBD1 (6 bases). The CDR3 is 19 residues long. V lost 6 bases and J lost 0, with 27 bases in between. CDR1 is SGHNT, CDR2 YYREEE, per germline (reference sequence). Here the CDR3 DNA reads TGTGCCAGCATCAACATCTACAGGGTAGGGGTAGAGATGAACACTGAAGCTTTCTTT. Protein: CASINIYRVGVEMNTEAFF.

This chain connects TRBV28 to TRBJ2-7, with a weak D call TRBD1 (6 bases). The germline V gene has CDR1 MDHEN and CDR2 SYDVKM. With 3 bases removed from V and 2 bases from J, the gap between germline ends came to 17 bases. The CDR3 is 16 residues long. The CDR3: CASSFFLGAATYEQYF. The CDR3, as DNA: TGTGCCAGCAGTTTTTTTCTGGGGGCCGCAACCTACGAGCAGTACTTC.

The chain employs TRBV19 and TRBJ2-1, with 7 nucleotides matching TRBD2. With V trimmed by 7 bases and J by 4 bases, 10 bases remained unmatched. The germline V gene encodes CDR1 LNHDA and CDR2 SQIVND (reference sequence). CDR3 size: 15 residues. The CDR3 protein is CASMEGLADYNEQFF. The CDR3 DNA reads TGTGCCAGTATGGAAGGCCTAGCGGATTACAATGAGCAGTTCTTC.

This sequence joins TRBV5-1 and TRBJ2-5, with D maybe TRBD2 (6 bases). V was shortened by 0 bases and J by 9 bases, with 15 bases between the two germline ends. Per germline, CDR1 SGHRS and CDR2 YFSETQ. This CDR3 is built from 14 residues. The CDR3 protein is CASSLDEGLRAQYF. The CDR3, as DNA: TGCGCCAGCAGCTTGGATGAGGGACTGAGGGCCCAGTACTTC.

The rearrangement links TRBV6-4 to TRBJ2-1; 11 bases match TRBD2. Germline CDR1 reads MRHNA; CDR2 reads SNTAGT. With V trimmed by 2 bases and J by 5 bases, 8 bases remained unmatched. CDR3 length equals 17 residues. This CDR3 is CASSDTTLAGDHNEQFF. The CDR3 nucleotides are TGTGCCAGCAGTGACACGACACTAGCGGGAGATCACAATGAGCAGTTCTTC.

This chain joins TRBV19 and TRBJ1-6; 9 bases line up with TRBD1. This CDR3 has 17 residues. V was clipped by 3 bases and J by 0 bases; unmatched bases: 3. CDR1 and CDR2 from the germline V gene are LNHDA and SQIVND (reference sequence). The chain's CDR3 is CASSMVQGASYNSPLHF. CDR3 DNA: TGTGCCAGTAGTATGGTACAGGGGGCCTCCTATAATTCACCCCTCCACTTT.

This chain joins TRBV28 and TRBJ2-3; maybe TRBD1 (5 bases). Trimming pared 6 bases from V and 2 bases from J, leaving 18 bases between. The CDR3 is 16 residues long. The germline gives CDR1 MDHEN, CDR2 SYDVKM. CDR3 protein: CASSPVGDSLTDTQYF. CDR3 nucleotides: TGTGCCAGCAGCCCAGTAGGGGATTCCCTCACAGATACGCAGTATTTT.

V is TRBV10-1 and J is TRBJ2-1, with 11 bases matching TRBD2. Unmatched junction bases numbered 3, after V lost 6 bases and J lost 5 bases. The CDR3 spans 14 residues. CDR1 is WNHNN, CDR2 SYGVQD, per germline (reference sequence). CDR3 nucleotides: TGCGCCAGCAGCCAGGGACTAGCGGACAATGAGCAGTTCTTC. Translated, it gives CASSQGLADNEQFF.

This chain joins TRBV6-5 and TRBJ2-7; the match to TRBD1 covers 8 bases. Germline-derived CDR1 and CDR2 are MNHEY and SVGAGI. V gave up 9 bases and J gave up 2 bases; unmatched junction bases: 6. The CDR3 has 13 residues. The chain's CDR3 is CASSGGRPYEQYF. Written as DNA, the CDR3 is TGTGCCAGTTCAGGGGGCCGACCCTACGAGCAGTACTTC.

This chain links TRBV11-2 with TRBJ2-2; 10 nucleotides line up with TRBD1. The CDR3 has 16 residues. V shed 5 bases and J 7 bases; nucleotides not matched to a gene: 10. From germline, CDR1 is SGHAT and CDR2 FQNNGV. DNA of the CDR3: TGTGCCAGCAGCGTATTCCGGGACAGGGGTATCGGGGAGCTGTTTTTT. Translated: CASSVFRDRGIGELFF.

V and J are TRBV5-6 and TRBJ2-3; 7 bases match TRBD1. Germline V gene lookup returns CDR1 SGHDT and CDR2 YYEEEE. The CDR3 runs to 14 residues. The V segment lost 2 bases and the J segment 2 bases; nucleotides outside the gene matches: 2. CDR3 amino acids: CASSLGGPTDTQYF. CDR3 DNA: TGTGCCAGCAGCTTAGGGGGCCCCACAGATACGCAGTATTTT.

The chain combines TRBV6-1 with TRBJ1-1; 7 nucleotides align to TRBD1. This CDR3 has 13 amino acids. V gave up 3 bases and J gave up 4 bases; unmatched junction bases: 2. From germline, CDR1 is MNHNS and CDR2 SASEGT. CDR3 bases: TGTGCCAGCAGTGACAGGGGGTTCACTGAAGCTTTCTTT. Protein sequence: CASSDRGFTEAFF.

V is TRBV6-5 and J is TRBJ2-3; 9 bases line up with TRBD2. The germline CDR1 and CDR2 sequences are MNHEY and SVGAGI. The CDR3 has 14 residues. V was clipped by 7 bases and J by 6 bases; unmatched bases: 8. The CDR3 here is CASILREGLDTQYF. The CDR3 bases are TGTGCCAGCATTCTGCGGGAGGGCCTGGATACGCAGTATTTT.

V gene TRBV9 combines with J gene TRBJ1-2, with D uncertain. CDR1 is SGDLS, CDR2 YYNGEE, per germline. CDR3 size: 14 residues. V lost 0 bases, J lost 1 base, and 7 bases lay in between. In nucleotides, the CDR3 is TGTGCCAGCAGCGTAGATCAGGTTAACTATGGCTACACCTTC. This sequence encodes CASSVDQVNYGYTF.

The chain employs TRBV25-1 and TRBJ1-3; 7 bases fit TRBD1. Germline V gene sequence: CDR1 MGHDK, CDR2 SYGVNS. After removal of 4 bases from V and 4 bases from J, the junction contained 13 bases not matched to a gene. This CDR3 contains 17 residues. The CDR3 spells CASSASRQGAKGNTIYF. The CDR3, as DNA: TGTGCCAGCAGTGCTTCAAGACAGGGTGCTAAAGGAAACACCATATATTTT.

DNA of the CDR3: TGTGCCAGCAGTGATAGAAGTGCGCAGGGGAGCACAGATACGCAGTATTTT. Its translation is CASSDRSAQGSTDTQYF. The chain couples TRBV6-1 to TRBJ2-3, with D possibly matching TRBD1 (6 bases). The germline V gene encodes CDR1 MNHNS and CDR2 SASEGT. The CDR3 loop spans 17 amino acids. Trimming removed 3 bases at V and 0 bases at J, with 16 bases between.

The chain combines TRBV7-9 with TRBJ2-5; 8 bases are a match to TRBD2. Germline-derived CDR1 and CDR2 are SEHNR and FQNEAQ (reference sequence). Trimming cost V 6 bases and J 5 bases; bases outside gene matches: 11. This CDR3 has 15 amino acids. The chain's CDR3 is CASSPGGLTSETQYF. In nucleotides, the CDR3 is TGTGCCAGCAGTCCGGGGGGGCTCACTTCGGAGACCCAGTACTTC. Filled out from reference TRBV7-9 and TRBJ2-5, the complete variable domain reads DTGVSQNPRHKITKRGQNVTFRCDPISEHNRLYWYRQTLGQGPEFLTYFQNEAQLEKSRLLSDRFSAERPKGSFSTLEIQRTEQGDSAMYLCASSPGGLTSETQYFGPGTRLLVL.

The rearrangement uses TRBV18 and TRBJ1-2, with D maybe TRBD1 (5 bases). The CDR3 has 13 residues. Germline CDR1 reads KGHSH; CDR2 reads LQKENI. The ends were cut back, 6 bases at V and 4 bases at J, with 12 bases in the middle. For the CDR3, the DNA is TGTGCCAGCTCGCGGGACGGGATCTATGGCTACACCTTC. Translated, it gives CASSRDGIYGYTF.